The next 27 T cell receptor beta chains were all read from a single sample in a study of monozygotic twins with inflammatory bowel disease. One entry per CDR3 protein, without DNA, is what TCRdb gives after re-calling the 5' RACE reads. Its table records a few hundred thousand distinct CDR3 sequences. The sample comprised blood. These receptors were taken from a human donor with ulcerative colitis or Crohn's disease, or a healthy co-twin of an affected twin (not recorded which).

The chain recombines TRBV14 with TRBJ2-2. Germline-derived CDR1 and CDR2 are SGHDN and FVKESK. This CDR3 is 17 amino acids long. The CDR3 loop is CASSQDLAELNTGELFF.

This rearrangement joins TRBV15 to TRBJ1-6; TCRdb outputs TRBD1, but without DNA this stays unchecked. The CDR3 loop spans 15 amino acids. The germline V gene has CDR1 LNHNV and CDR2 YYDKDF (reference sequence). The CDR3 sequence: CATSHRQGVNSPLHF.

The chain combines TRBV13 with TRBJ2-3; absent DNA, TCRdb's TRBD2 call cannot be checked. The CDR3 sequence is 16 residues long. Germline V gene lookup returns CDR1 PRHDT and CDR2 FYEKMQ (reference sequence). The CDR3 is CASSPFRGASTDTQYF.

The CDR3 region is CASSSPGTGYSYEQYF. The V gene is TRBV28, the J gene TRBJ2-7; TCRdb outputs TRBD1, but without DNA this stays unchecked. The V gene's germline CDR1 is MDHEN and CDR2 SYDVKM. This CDR3 is 16 amino acids long.

CDR3: CSASGTENTEAFF. The chain carries TRBV20-1 and TRBJ1-1; TCRdb gives TRBD1 as the D gene, but with no DNA this cannot be confirmed. CDR1 is DFQATT, CDR2 SNEGSKA, per germline (reference sequence). This CDR3 is 13 amino acids long.

The V gene is TRBV4-2, the J gene TRBJ1-1. CDR1 and CDR2 from the germline V gene are LGHNA and YNFKEQ. The CDR3 totals 15 residues. Here the CDR3 reads CASNWQRNGDTEAFF.

The V and J genes are TRBV30 and TRBJ2-5. There are 11 residues in the CDR3. CDR1 GTSNPN and CDR2 SVGIG come from the germline V gene (reference sequence). The CDR3 reads CAWSVKETQYF. Based on the CDR3 plus reference TRBV30 and TRBJ2-5, the full variable domain is SQTIHQWPATLVQPVGSPLSLECTVEGTSNPNLYWYRQAAGRGLQLLFYSVGIGQISSEVPQNLSASRPQDRQFILSSKKLLLSDSGFYLCAWSVKETQYFGPGTRLLVL.

The chain joins TRBV28 to TRBJ2-3; the D call from TCRdb, TRBD1, cannot be confirmed without DNA. The germline gives CDR1 MDHEN, CDR2 SYDVKM. The CDR3 length is 16 residues. CDR3 amino acids: CASSPSRGVLTDTQYF.

V is TRBV7-2 and J is TRBJ1-1; as DNA is missing, the TRBD1 call by TCRdb cannot be tested. The CDR3 has 16 residues. The germline CDR1 and CDR2 sequences are SGHTA and FQGNSA. CDR3 sequence reads: CASSPEAQGVGTEAFF.

This rearrangement joins TRBV6-1 to TRBJ1-6; the D call of TRBD1 rests on TCRdb alone, since no DNA is present to check it. Germline V gives CDR1 MNHNS, CDR2 SASEGT. The CDR3 spans 15 residues. CDR3: CASSVETGRLIPLHF.

The chain joins TRBV28 to TRBJ2-5. The CDR3 sequence is 13 residues long. The V gene's germline CDR1 is MDHEN and CDR2 SYDVKM. The CDR3 is CASSPTNWETQYF. Full variable domain (missing parts from reference TRBV28 and TRBJ2-5): DVKVTQSSRYLVKRTGEKVFLECVQDMDHENMFWYRQDPGLGLRLIYFSYDVKMKEKGDIPEGYSVSREKKERFSLILESASTNQTSMYLCASSPTNWETQYFGPGTRLLVL.

The V call is TRBV5-4, the J call TRBJ2-1; the TCRdb D gene call, TRBD2, has no DNA to confirm it. The CDR3 extends over 16 amino acids. CDR1 and CDR2 from the germline V gene are SGHNT and YYREEE (reference sequence). The CDR3 loop reads CASTLGGGLLSNEQFF.

This chain joins TRBV5-1 and TRBJ1-4; TCRdb designates TRBD1, a call that cannot be tested without DNA. Germline CDR1 is SGHRS and CDR2 is YFSETQ. The CDR3 loop spans 13 amino acids. The CDR3 region is CASSQGADEKLFF.

This chain joins TRBV20-1 and TRBJ2-7; without DNA, the TCRdb call of TRBD1 cannot be checked. This CDR3 spans 13 amino acids. CDR1 DFQATT and CDR2 SNEGSKA come from the germline V gene (reference sequence). This chain's CDR3 is CSAPMDRAYEQYF.

The chain links TRBV6-2 or TRBV6-3 to TRBJ1-5; TCRdb gives TRBD1 as the D gene, but with no DNA this cannot be confirmed. The CDR3 is 14 amino acids. The germline CDR1 and CDR2 sequences are MNHEY and SVGEGT. CDR3 loop: CASSRRGEYQPQHF.

J is TRBJ2-1 and V is TRBV29-1; TCRdb's D call, TRBD1, is unchecked because there is no DNA. The CDR3 extends over 12 amino acids. Germline CDR1 reads SQVTM; CDR2 reads ANQGSEA. CDR3: CSVEWMGGTQVF.

The chain carries TRBV25-1 and TRBJ1-4; TCRdb indicates TRBD1, and absent DNA this call remains unverified. Looked up from germline, CDR1 is MGHDK and CDR2 is SYGVNS. The CDR3 is made up of 16 amino acids. CDR3 sequence reads: CASSDYVTGVNEKLFF.

V and J are TRBV7-3 and TRBJ1-1. The CDR3 length is 14 residues. The V gene's germline CDR1 is SGHTA and CDR2 FQGTGA. The CDR3: CASSFTGRNTEAFF.

The chain recombines TRBV2 with TRBJ1-2. CDR3 length: 14 amino acids. The germline CDR1 and CDR2 sequences are SNHLY and FYNNEI. The CDR3 here is CASSVGTANYGYTF.

The rearrangement links TRBV19 to TRBJ1-1. In germline, CDR1 is LNHDA, CDR2 SQIVND (reference sequence). CDR3 length: 15 amino acids. CDR3 in amino acids: CASRKGTGENTEAFF.

This sequence joins TRBV29-1 and TRBJ2-1; TCRdb indicates TRBD2, and absent DNA this call remains unverified. CDR3 size: 15 residues. Germline CDR1 is SQVTM and CDR2 is ANQGSEA. CDR3 sequence: CSVSDTGSFYNEQFF.

The V gene is TRBV29-1, the J gene TRBJ1-2; TCRdb's D call of TRBD1 is untestable without DNA. The CDR3 runs to 12 residues. Germline V gives CDR1 SQVTM, CDR2 ANQGSEA. CDR3 amino acids: CSGQGADYGYTF.

The V gene is TRBV20-1, the J gene TRBJ1-4; checking the TCRdb D call of TRBD1 is not possible without DNA. This CDR3 is 15 amino acids long. The V gene's germline CDR1 is DFQATT and CDR2 SNEGSKA (reference sequence). CDR3 loop: CSAQELGGANEKLFF.

V gene TRBV10-3 combines with J gene TRBJ2-7; TCRdb names TRBD2, which stays unverified in the absence of DNA. This CDR3 region has 16 residues. Germline V CDR1 and CDR2: ENHRY, SYGVKD. The CDR3 sequence: CAISDWASGGPYEQYF.

The rearrangement joins TRBV4-2 to TRBJ1-2; TCRdb proposes TRBD1, but this gene call is untestable without DNA. CDR3 length: 15 residues. CDR1 is LGHNA, CDR2 YNFKEQ, per germline. Here the CDR3 reads CASSRPTGDNYGYTF.

The rearrangement uses TRBV18 and TRBJ2-7. Germline-derived CDR1 and CDR2 are KGHSH and LQKENI. This CDR3 region has 13 residues. The CDR3 is CASSPTRNGEQYF.

The genes are TRBV6-1 and TRBJ2-1. CDR1 is MNHNS and CDR2 is SASEGT in the germline V gene. The CDR3 totals 13 residues. The CDR3 sequence: CASSEVLLNEQFF.